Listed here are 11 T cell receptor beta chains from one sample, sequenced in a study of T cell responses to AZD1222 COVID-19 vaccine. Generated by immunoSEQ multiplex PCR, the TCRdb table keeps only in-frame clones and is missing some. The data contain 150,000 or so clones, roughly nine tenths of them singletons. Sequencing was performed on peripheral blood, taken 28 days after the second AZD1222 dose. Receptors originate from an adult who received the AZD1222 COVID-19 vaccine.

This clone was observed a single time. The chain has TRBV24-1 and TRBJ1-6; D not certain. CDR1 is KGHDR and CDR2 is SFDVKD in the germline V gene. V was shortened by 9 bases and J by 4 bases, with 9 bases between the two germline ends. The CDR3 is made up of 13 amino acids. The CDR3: CATAGSYNSPLHF. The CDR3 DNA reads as TGTGCCACCGCGGGGTCTTATAATTCACCCCTCCACTTT.

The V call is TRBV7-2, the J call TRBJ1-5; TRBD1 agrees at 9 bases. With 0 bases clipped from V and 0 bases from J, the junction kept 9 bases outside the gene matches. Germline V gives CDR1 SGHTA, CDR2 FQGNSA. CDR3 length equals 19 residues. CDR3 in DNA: TGTGCCAGCAGCTTAGCGTCTACAGGGGGCACATATAGCAATCAGCCCCAGCATTTT. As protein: CASSLASTGGTYSNQPQHF.

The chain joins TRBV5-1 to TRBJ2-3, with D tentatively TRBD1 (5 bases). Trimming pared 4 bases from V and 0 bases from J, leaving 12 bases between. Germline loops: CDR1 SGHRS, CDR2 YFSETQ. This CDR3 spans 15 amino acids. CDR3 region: CASSPQGTSTDTQYF. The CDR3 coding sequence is TGCGCCAGCAGCCCTCAGGGAACTAGCACAGATACGCAGTATTTT. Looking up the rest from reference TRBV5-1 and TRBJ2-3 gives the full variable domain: KAGVTQTPRYLIKTRGQQVTLSCSPISGHRSVSWYQQTPGQGLQFLFEYFSETQRNKGNFPGRFSGRQFSNSRSEMNVSTLELGDSALYLCASSPQGTSTDTQYFGPGTRLTVL.

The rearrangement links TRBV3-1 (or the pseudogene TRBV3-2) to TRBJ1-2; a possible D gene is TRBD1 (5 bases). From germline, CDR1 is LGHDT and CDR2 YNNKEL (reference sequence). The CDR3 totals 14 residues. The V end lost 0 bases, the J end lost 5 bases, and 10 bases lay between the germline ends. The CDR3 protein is CASSQDGAGYGYTF. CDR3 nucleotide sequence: TGTGCCAGCAGCCAAGATGGGGCAGGGTATGGCTACACCTTC.

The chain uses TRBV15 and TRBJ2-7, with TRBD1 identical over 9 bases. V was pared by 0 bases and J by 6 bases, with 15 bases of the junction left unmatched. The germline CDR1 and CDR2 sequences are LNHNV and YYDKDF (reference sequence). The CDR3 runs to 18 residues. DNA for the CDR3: TGTGCCACCAGCAGAGATTTTTTCTCCGGGACAGGGTCTCGCGAGCAGTACTTC. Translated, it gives CATSRDFFSGTGSREQYF. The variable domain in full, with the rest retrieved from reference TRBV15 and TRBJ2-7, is DAMVIQNPRYQVTQFGKPVTLSCSQTLNHNVMYWYQQKSSQAPKLLFHYYDKDFNNEADTPDNFQSRRPNTSFCFLDIRSPGLGDTAMYLCATSRDFFSGTGSREQYFGPGTRLTVT.

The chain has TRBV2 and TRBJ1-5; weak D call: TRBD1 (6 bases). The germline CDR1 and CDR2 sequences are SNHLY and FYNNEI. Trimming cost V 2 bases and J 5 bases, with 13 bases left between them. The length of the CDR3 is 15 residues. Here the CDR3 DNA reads TGTGCCAGCAGTGAACAGGCTAAGGGGGATCAGCCCCAGCATTTT. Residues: CASSEQAKGDQPQHF.

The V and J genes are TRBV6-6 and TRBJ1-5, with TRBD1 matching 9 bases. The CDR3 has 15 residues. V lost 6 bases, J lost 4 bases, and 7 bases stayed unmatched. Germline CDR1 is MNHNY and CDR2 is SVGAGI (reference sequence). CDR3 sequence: CASSPGQGQNQPQHF. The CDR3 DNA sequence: TGTGCCAGCAGCCCCGGACAGGGGCAGAATCAGCCCCAGCATTTT.

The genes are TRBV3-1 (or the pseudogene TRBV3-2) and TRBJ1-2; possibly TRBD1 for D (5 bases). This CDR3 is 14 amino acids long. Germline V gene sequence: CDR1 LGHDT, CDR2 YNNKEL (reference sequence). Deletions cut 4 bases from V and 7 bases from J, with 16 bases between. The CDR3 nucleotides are TGTGCCAGCAGCCCGATCCCACCGGGGCCTGGCTACACCTTC. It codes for CASSPIPPGPGYTF.

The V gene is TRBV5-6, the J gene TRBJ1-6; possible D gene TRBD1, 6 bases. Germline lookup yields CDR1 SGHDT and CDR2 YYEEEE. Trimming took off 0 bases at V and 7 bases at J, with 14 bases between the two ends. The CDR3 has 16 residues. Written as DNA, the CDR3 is TGTGCCAGCAGCTTGGACAGGGCTCTAGGAAATTCACCCCTCCACTTT. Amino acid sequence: CASSLDRALGNSPLHF.

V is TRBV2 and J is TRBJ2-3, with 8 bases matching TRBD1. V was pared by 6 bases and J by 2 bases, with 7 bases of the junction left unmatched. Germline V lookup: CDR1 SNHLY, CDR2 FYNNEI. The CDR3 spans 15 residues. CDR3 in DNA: TGTGCCAGCAGCCAGACAGGGGTCAACACAGATACGCAGTATTTT. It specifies CASSQTGVNTDTQYF.

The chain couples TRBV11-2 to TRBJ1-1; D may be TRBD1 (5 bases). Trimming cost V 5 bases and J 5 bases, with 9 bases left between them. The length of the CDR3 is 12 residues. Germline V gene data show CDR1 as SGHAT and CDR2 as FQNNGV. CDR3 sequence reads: CASSRDGTEAFF. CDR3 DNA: TGTGCCAGCAGCCGGGACGGTACTGAAGCTTTCTTT.